One and the same sample provided the 2 T cell receptor beta chains below, sequenced in a study of long-term antiretroviral therapy in people with HIV. Survey-level immunoSEQ v3.0 assays were run. Libraries were prepared by immunoSEQ multiplex PCR; TCRdb keeps only in-frame clonotypes and omits some of them. This table has roughly 28,000 clones, around nine tenths appearing once. Sequenced here: unsorted PBMCs, sampled 5 to 5.5 years after starting antiretroviral therapy. Receptors originate from a woman aged 40 to 50 with HIV.

This clone was detected once. The chain has TRBV20-1 and TRBJ1-2, with D maybe TRBD1 (5 bases). Deletions cut 4 bases from V and 4 bases from J, with 7 bases between. The CDR3 is made up of 11 amino acids. Germline lookup yields CDR1 DFQATT and CDR2 SNEGSKA (reference sequence). CDR3 sequence reads: CSAMQGYGYTF. DNA for the CDR3: TGCAGTGCTATGCAGGGCTATGGCTACACCTTC.

The chain couples TRBV5-6 to TRBJ2-1, with D uncertain. Between the trimmed V and J ends, which lost 2 bases and 7 bases, there was a span of 7 bases. The CDR3 consists of 12 residues. The V gene's germline CDR1 is SGHDT and CDR2 YYEEEE. CDR3 DNA: TGTGCCAGCAGCTTAGTGTCGAATGAGCAGTTCTTC. This sequence encodes CASSLVSNEQFF.